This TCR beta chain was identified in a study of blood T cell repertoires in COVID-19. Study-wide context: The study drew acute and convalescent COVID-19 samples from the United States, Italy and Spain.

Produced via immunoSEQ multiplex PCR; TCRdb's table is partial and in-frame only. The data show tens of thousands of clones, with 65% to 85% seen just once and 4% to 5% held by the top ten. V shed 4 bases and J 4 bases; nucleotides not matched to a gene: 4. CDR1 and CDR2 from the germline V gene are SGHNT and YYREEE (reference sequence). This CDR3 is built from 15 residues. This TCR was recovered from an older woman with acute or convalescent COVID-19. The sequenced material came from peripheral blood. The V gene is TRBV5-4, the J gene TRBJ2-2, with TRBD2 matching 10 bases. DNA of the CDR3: TGTGCCAGCAGCCTCCGACTAGCGGGCACCGGGGAGCTGTTTTTT. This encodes CASSLRLAGTGELFF.